The clone carrying this T cell receptor beta chain was observed a few times. Its antigen is still unknown. This sample is part of a study of blood T cells in healthy people across ages. Sample-barcoded 5' priming and a J-beta primer mix drove a second PCR of roughly 6 to 12 cycles. A single record per CDR3 protein comes from TCRdb applying MiXCR to the 5' RACE reads. The sample has about 1.5 million distinct CDR3 sequences, approximately 42% seen once. Study-wide results and limits: TCR beta diversity tracked closely with naive T cell percentage.

V was pared by 0 bases and J by 5 bases, with 11 bases between. The CDR3 is 14 amino acids. Germline V gene sequence: CDR1 SGHRS, CDR2 YFSETQ. The sample was blood. The receptor comes from a young woman in good health. J is TRBJ2-5 and V is TRBV5-1, with TRBD1 as a possible D gene (6 bases). The DNA for the CDR3 is TGCGCCAGCAGCTTGGTCAACAGGGAGGAGACCCAGTACTTC. Residues: CASSLVNREETQYF.